This passage covers 3 T cell receptor beta chains from one sample sequenced in a study of blood T cell repertoires in COVID-19. Method: immunoSEQ multiplex PCR; TCRdb's copy keeps in-frame clones and lacks some. The sample has about 160,000 clones, around three quarters seen once. The sequencing input was peripheral blood. These receptors were obtained from a man in his sixties with acute or convalescent COVID-19.

The genes are TRBV6-5 and TRBJ1-1; 9 bases line up with TRBD1. The germline CDR1 and CDR2 sequences are MNHEY and SVGAGI. CDR3 length: 11 residues. Trimming removed 6 bases from V and 8 bases from J; junction bases left unmatched: 1. CDR3 region: CASRDRGEAFF. As DNA, the CDR3 is TGTGCCAGCAGGGACAGGGGAGAAGCTTTCTTT.

J is TRBJ2-7 and V is TRBV7-9; TRBD1 agrees at 9 bases. Germline CDR1 SEHNR, CDR2 FQNEAQ (reference sequence). The CDR3 is made up of 15 amino acids. J was trimmed by 8 bases and V by 1 base; bases with no gene match: 9. Here the CDR3 reads CASSLVGDRADQQYF. As DNA, the CDR3 is TGTGCCAGCAGCTTAGTGGGGGACAGGGCGGATCAGCAGTACTTC.

The chain carries TRBV11-2 and TRBJ2-7; D is undetermined. Looked up from germline, CDR1 is SGHAT and CDR2 is FQNNGV. This CDR3 is built from 11 residues. V lost 3 bases and J lost 6, with 6 bases in between. The CDR3 nucleotides read TGTGCCAGCAGCTTCGGTCTCGAGCAGTACTTC. It is translated as CASSFGLEQYF.